This TCR beta chain was captured in a study of blood T cell repertoires in COVID-19. Study-wide background: The United States, Italy and Spain supplied acute and convalescent COVID-19 samples. The cDNA or gDNA used as material had been derived from T cells, B-cell-depleted T cells, or PBMCs.

The CDR3 totals 16 residues. As handled by the study authors: Reference gene primer amplification in the assay estimated nucleated cell counts. Profiling relied on immunoSEQ multiplex PCR, and the TCRdb table lists in-frame clones only, not all of them. Clone size and the V and J calls come from that table; the DNA yielded D and trimming. The data show around 280,000 clones, with 85% seen just once and around 4.2% held by the top ten. J is TRBJ1-5 and V is TRBV21-1. TRBV21-1 is noted as a pseudogene. Sequenced material: peripheral blood. This receptor was taken from a woman aged 45 to 65 with active or convalescent COVID-19. The CDR3 coding sequence is TGTGCCAGCTTCCCAGAGGAGGGAGGGATGGGACAGCCCCAGCATTTT. Residues: CASFPEEGGMGQPQHF.